Listed below are T cell receptor beta chains from one sample, sequenced in a study of blood T cells in healthy people across ages. TCRdb independently ran MiXCR on the 5' RACE reads; one entry per CDR3 protein. In the table there are around 990,000 distinct CDR3 sequences, under 30% of which are singletons. This sample also belongs to another study, concerning T cells of mothers and their children.

Sequencing input: blood. Every receptor here comes from a girl aged 2 to 10 in good health. CDR3s include the opening cysteine and the closing phenylalanine or tryptophan.

TRBJ2-2 | TRBV7-2 | CASSLLNTNTGELFF
. | TRBV20-1 | CSATGLSTIDYEQYF
TRBJ2-5 | TRBV3-1 | CASSYQDYRPDQETQYF
. | TRBV7-8 | CASSLTRMVRHEQFF
. | TRBV20-1 | CSAREFETSYNEQFF
TRBJ2-4 | TRBV29-1 | CSVVTGGAKNIQYF
TRBJ1-3 | TRBV12-3/TRBV12-4 | CASSPSSFMGHTIYF
TRBJ2-1 | TRBV20-1 | CSAPLAVGLRQFF
TRBJ1-1 | TRBV15 | CATSSTRDTRNTEAFF
TRBJ2-5 | TRBV11-2 | CASSSGIYTGTETQYF
TRBJ1-4 | TRBV5-1 | CASSLGAATNEKLFF
TRBJ1-5 | TRBV28 | CASSHRDLWEPQHF
TRBJ2-7 | TRBV29-1 | CSVEDQRSEQYF
. | TRBV20-1 | CSADSLAGGGYEQYF
TRBJ2-3 | TRBV20-1 | CSARIIAGAPSTDTQYF
TRBJ2-4 | TRBV5-1 | CASSSSGLLAKNIQYF
TRBJ2-1 | TRBV28 | CAGGTTGVPYNEQFF
TRBJ2-3 | TRBV7-2 | CASRPTFTDTQYF
TRBJ1-4 | TRBV4-1 | CASSQEVPGEKLFF
TRBJ2-6 | TRBV5-4 | CATQRAGGPYSSGANVLTF
TRBJ2-1 | TRBV6-6 | CASSWTASVNEQFF
TRBJ1-3 | TRBV9 | CANSTYSGNTIYF
TRBJ2-5 | TRBV20-1 | CSARGTGAPQETQYF
. | TRBV7-2 | CASSLARSGEQFF
TRBJ2-7 | TRBV3-1 | CASSQEVARGPYEQYF
TRBJ1-4 | TRBV4-1 | CASSQLQWEKLFF
TRBJ2-2 | TRBV25-1 | CASSDSAGVEKLPGELFF
TRBJ2-5 | TRBV20-1 | CSARQDGVKETQYF
TRBJ2-4 | TRBV28 | CASSFSQGELDIQYF
TRBJ1-2 | TRBV6-5 | CASSYRQGRGYTF
TRBJ2-5 | TRBV11-2 | CASSLDGLAGDVTQYF
TRBJ2-5 | TRBV6-2/TRBV6-3 | CASSYYPGVQETQYF
TRBJ2-3 | TRBV7-3 | CASSASSGGADTQYF
TRBJ1-2 | TRBV5-8 | CASSLDPTGYDYGYTF
. | TRBV9 | CASSVGTSNEQFF
TRBJ2-5 | TRBV4-2 | CASSQTGGAGETQYF
TRBJ2-1 | TRBV10-3 | CAISDVAGSDPYNEQFF
TRBJ2-1 | TRBV4-2 | CASSDTGYNEQFF
TRBJ2-5 | TRBV28 | CASSPFRGETQYF
TRBJ2-1 | TRBV9 | CARRGGYNEQFF
TRBJ2-1 | TRBV12-5 | CASGYSTGTGSGKDNEQFF
TRBJ2-3 | TRBV2 | CASNPGTELQYF
TRBJ2-2 | TRBV20-1 | CSAEPTSGGPNTGELFF
TRBJ1-2 | TRBV7-9 | CASSGVGAADFNYGYTF
TRBJ1-6 | TRBV6-5 | CASRNPGNSPLHF
TRBJ1-1 | TRBV28 | CASSPLAYTEAFF
TRBJ2-7 | TRBV29-1 | CSVRGVLSYEQYF
TRBJ2-5 | TRBV29-1 | CSVEEGFNLF
TRBJ1-2 | TRBV6-1 | CASRRQAISVDGGYTF